This T cell receptor beta chain stems from a study of TIL therapy for anti-PD-1-resistant metastatic lung cancer. Turning to the study itself: Tumors were harvested before any PD-1/PD-L1 blockade.

The time point denotes: pre-treatment sample, taken before nivolumab and TIL therapy. This was the immunoSEQ v3 assay. Survey-level samples got approximately 1.8 million read pairs; deep-level samples got about 4.5-6.5 million. Here immunoSEQ multiplex PCR was the method, and the copy in TCRdb shows in-frame clones only, minus some. This table has 45,000 to 75,000 clones, roughly two thirds appearing once. This clone was counted a few times. No antigen is known for it. The germline V gene has CDR1 MNHEY and CDR2 SVGAGI. CDR3 size: 11 residues. After removal of 6 bases from V and 9 bases from J, the junction contained 3 bases not matched to a gene. Study-wide findings and caveats: TIL clonotype persistence in blood showed no apparent association with response.

The source was blood, collected at baseline. The source is a person aged 25-85 years with non-small cell lung cancer. The chain employs TRBV6-5 and TRBJ1-1; 8 bases match TRBD1. CDR3 in amino acids: CASRTRGQAFF. Written as DNA, the CDR3 is TGTGCCAGCAGAACCAGGGGGCAAGCTTTCTTT.